These 28 T cell receptor beta chains came from one sample sequenced in a study of beta chain features in type 1 diabetes. The study reverse transcribed the entire isolated RNA, so it sequenced expressed TCRB transcripts. Repertoires were generated with immunoSEQ multiplex PCR, while TCRdb's copy carries only in-frame clones and drops some. This repertoire shows hundreds of thousands of clones, 9.5% to 11% found once; its top ten account for about 0.015%. Sequencing input: naive CD4+ T cells from blood. These receptor sequences come from a young woman in good health.

This clone was picked up a small number of times. The chain carries TRBV10-3 and TRBJ2-5; 13 positions match TRBD2. Trimming removed 3 bases from V and 4 bases from J; junction bases left unmatched: 5. This CDR3 is 16 amino acids long. CDR1 is ENHRY, CDR2 SYGVKD, per germline. For the CDR3, the DNA is TGTGCCATCAGTGACCAGACTAGCGGGAGGACAGAGACCCAGTACTTC. Its protein is CAISDQTSGRTETQYF.

The chain carries TRBV7-2 and TRBJ2-1, with TRBD2 matching over 10 bases. Trimming cost V 5 bases and J 4 bases; bases outside gene matches: 8. Germline assignment: CDR1 SGHTA and CDR2 FQGNSA. The CDR3 runs to 16 residues. The CDR3 nucleotides are TGTGCCAGCAGCGGTAGCGGGAGGAGAAAGTACAATGAGCAGTTCTTC. Amino acid sequence: CASSGSGRRKYNEQFF.

This clone was picked up a small number of times. The J gene is TRBJ2-2, the V gene TRBV27, with 10 bases fitting TRBD1. The CDR3 contains 17 residues. The germline V gene has CDR1 MNHEY and CDR2 SMNVEV (reference sequence). V trimming: 3 bases; J trimming: 4 bases; junction bases outside the gene matches: 8. The CDR3 DNA is TGTGCCAGCAGTTTTCTCAGACAGGGGGCGGGCACCGGGGAGCTGTTTTTT. Amino acids: CASSFLRQGAGTGELFF.

This clone was seen a few times. The chain is built from TRBV14 and TRBJ2-3; TRBD1 matches at 8 bases. The CDR3 has 18 residues. With V trimmed by 4 bases and J by 3 bases, 15 bases remained unmatched. Germline assignment: CDR1 SGHDN and CDR2 FVKESK. The CDR3 nucleotides are TGTGCCAGCAGCCCGATACACAGGGGGTCGTGGCGAACAGATACGCAGTATTTT. This encodes CASSPIHRGSWRTDTQYF.

This chain links TRBV11-1 with TRBJ2-7, with D perhaps TRBD2 (5 bases). Trimming shortened V by 5 bases and J by 2 bases, and 13 bases separated the two germline ends. The CDR3 covers 14 residues. Germline V gives CDR1 SGHAT, CDR2 FQDESV (reference sequence). Here the CDR3 reads CASSTRDRTYEQYF. Here the CDR3 DNA reads TGTGCCAGCAGCACTAGAGACCGAACCTACGAGCAGTACTTC.

The chain carries TRBV27 and TRBJ1-3; unclear D gene. CDR3 length equals 15 residues. V was cut by 2 bases and J by 4 bases, with 12 bases left in between. The germline CDR1 and CDR2 sequences are MNHEY and SMNVEV (reference sequence). The CDR3 loop is CASSLTAGKGNTIYF. CDR3 coding DNA: TGTGCCAGCAGTTTAACTGCAGGCAAAGGAAACACCATATATTTT.

This clone came up a few times. The CDR3 DNA follows: TGCGCCAGCAAAATAGCGGGAGAGGAGACCCAGTACTTC. Its protein product is CASKIAGEETQYF. This chain connects TRBV5-1 to TRBJ2-5, with 9 bases lining up with TRBD2. The CDR3 sequence is 13 residues long. Germline trimming cut 6 bases from V and 5 bases from J; bases unmatched to any gene: 5. The V gene's germline CDR1 is SGHRS and CDR2 YFSETQ.

CDR3 DNA sequence: TGTGCCAGCAGCTTGTCAGTAAACTACGAGCAGTACTTC. Its translation: CASSLSVNYEQYF. This chain joins TRBV5-4 and TRBJ2-7; D is ambiguous. The germline V gene has CDR1 SGHNT and CDR2 YYREEE (reference sequence). This CDR3 is 13 amino acids long. Trimming removed 1 base from V and 3 bases from J, with 8 bases in between.

This clone was seen only a few times. J is TRBJ2-2 and V is TRBV7-9; 10 bases match TRBD1. The germline gives CDR1 SEHNR, CDR2 FQNEAQ (reference sequence). V was pared by 4 bases and J by 6 bases, with 11 bases of the junction left unmatched. This CDR3 spans 17 amino acids. CDR3 residues: CASSSASGTGAPGELFF. The CDR3 DNA follows: TGTGCCAGCAGCTCCGCATCCGGGACAGGGGCCCCCGGGGAGCTGTTTTTT.

This clone was found a few times. The V gene is TRBV5-6, the J gene TRBJ2-7; the match to TRBD1 covers 7 bases. V lost 0 bases and J lost 1; bases outside the gene matches: 4. The CDR3 has 15 amino acids. Germline loops: CDR1 SGHDT, CDR2 YYEEEE. The CDR3 nucleotides read TGTGCCAGCAGCTTGGCGGACAGGAGTTCCTACGAGCAGTACTTC. Amino acid sequence: CASSLADRSSYEQYF.

In this sample, this clone turned up a few times. The CDR3 coding sequence is TGTGCCACATCTGACAGCCTGACGGCTGTCATTCAGTACTTC. This gives the protein CATSDSLTAVIQYF. The chain has TRBV6-6 and TRBJ2-4, with D possibly being TRBD1 (5 bases). CDR3 length equals 14 residues. Trimming left V 10 bases short and J 9 bases short, with 22 bases between. The germline V gene encodes CDR1 MNHNY and CDR2 SVGAGI (reference sequence).

The V call is TRBV5-8, the J call TRBJ1-2; D uncertain. The ends were cut back, 4 bases at V and 6 bases at J, with 10 bases in the middle. CDR3 length: 12 amino acids. The V gene's germline CDR1 is SGHTS and CDR2 YDEGEE. As DNA, the CDR3 is TGTGCCAGCAGCCCACGCAGGCATGGCTACACCTTC. Amino acid sequence: CASSPRRHGYTF.

This clone has just a few counts. The chain links TRBV4-2 to TRBJ2-3; a possible D gene is TRBD1 (6 bases). This CDR3 has 13 amino acids. Germline CDR1 is LGHNA and CDR2 is YNFKEQ. The germline V and J ends were trimmed by 5 bases and 14 bases, with 20 bases remaining between them. CDR3 sequence: CASSLAVPGVAYF. CDR3 sequence (DNA): TGTGCCAGCAGCTTGGCGGTCCCAGGGGTGGCGTATTTT.

The V gene is TRBV11-1, the J gene TRBJ2-7, with D perhaps matching TRBD1 (6 bases). The V end was cut by 5 bases, the J end by 1 base, with 15 bases between. Germline CDR1 reads SGHAT; CDR2 reads FQDESV (reference sequence). This CDR3 is 15 amino acids long. For the CDR3, the DNA is TGTGCCAGCAGCCCACAACAGGGTCAGTCCTACGAGCAGTACTTC. Its protein is CASSPQQGQSYEQYF.

This clone has only a few counts. The V call is TRBV30, the J call TRBJ1-1; TRBD1 might be the D (5 bases). Trimming removed 0 bases at V and 1 base at J, with 9 bases between. CDR3 length: 14 residues. Germline V gene data show CDR1 as GTSNPN and CDR2 as SVGIG (reference sequence). The CDR3 here is CAWSVSGGNTEAFF. The CDR3 DNA reads as TGTGCCTGGAGTGTATCGGGGGGGAACACTGAAGCTTTCTTT.

This clone was detected only a few times. The chain carries TRBV7-2 and TRBJ2-1; 8 nucleotides line up with TRBD2. Germline-derived CDR1 and CDR2 are SGHTA and FQGNSA. Unmatched junction bases numbered 5, after V lost 5 bases and J lost 8 bases. The CDR3 totals 13 residues. For the CDR3, the DNA is TGTGCCAGCAGCCTTCGGGGGGGCGATGAGCAGTTCTTC. Its translation is CASSLRGGDEQFF.

The V and J genes are TRBV11-2 and TRBJ2-5, with D possibly matching TRBD1 (5 bases). The CDR3 is made up of 14 amino acids. Trimming shortened V by 1 base and J by 4 bases, and 10 bases separated the two germline ends. Germline lookup yields CDR1 SGHAT and CDR2 FQNNGV. CDR3 loop: CASSLAGQGETQYF. The CDR3 bases are TGTGCCAGCAGCTTAGCAGGGCAGGGAGAGACCCAGTACTTC.

The CDR3 sequence: CASSHKREGRPLETQYF. CDR3 DNA: TGTGCCAGCAGCCATAAGCGGGAGGGCCGACCCTTGGAGACCCAGTACTTC. The chain combines TRBV7-2 with TRBJ2-5; 10 bases line up with TRBD2. Germline V gene lookup returns CDR1 SGHTA and CDR2 FQGNSA. Trimming took 5 bases from V and 5 from J; bases not matched to a gene: 14. CDR3 size: 17 residues.

Only a few counts were recorded for this clone. This CDR3 reads CASSPLAGGLHEQYF. Written as DNA, the CDR3 is TGTGCCAGCAGCCCGCTAGCGGGAGGTTTGCACGAGCAGTACTTC. The rearrangement links TRBV7-3 to TRBJ2-7; 11 bases map to TRBD2. The V gene's germline CDR1 is SGHTA and CDR2 FQGTGA. The ends lost 5 bases at V and 5 bases at J; junction bases unmatched: 8. The CDR3 sequence is 15 residues long.

Concerning this clone itself: The same CDR3 also results from other DNA sequences found in this sample. The rearrangement joins TRBV5-4 to TRBJ1-2; a weak D match, TRBD1 (6 bases). The CDR3 spans 13 residues. Germline V lookup: CDR1 SGHNT, CDR2 YYREEE (reference sequence). The V end lost 3 bases, the J end lost 2 bases, and 8 bases lay between the germline ends. In DNA form, the CDR3 reads TGTGCCAGCAGCTCACAGGGAAACTATGGCTACACCTTC. Translating gives CASSSQGNYGYTF.

There are a few counts of this clone. V is TRBV30 and J is TRBJ2-1; TRBD1 might be the D (5 bases). Germline CDR1 GTSNPN, CDR2 SVGIG (reference sequence). Trimming took 3 bases from V and 6 from J, leaving 30 bases between them. The CDR3 contains 19 residues. In DNA form, the CDR3 reads TGTGCCTGGAGGTCCCCGAGGCTAGGGGCACTGCGATGGTCCAATGAGCAGTTCTTC. This translates into CAWRSPRLGALRWSNEQFF.

V and J are TRBV9 and TRBJ2-7; 7 nucleotides align to TRBD1. The V gene end was trimmed by 4 bases and the J gene end by 2 bases; junction bases not matched to a gene: 6. There are 14 residues in the CDR3. CDR1 and CDR2 (germline): SGDLS, YYNGEE. The CDR3, as DNA: TGTGCCAGCAGCCCCTCCGGGACAGCCTACGAGCAGTACTTC. It is translated as CASSPSGTAYEQYF.

This clone occurred a few times. The chain combines TRBV28 with TRBJ2-7; D unresolved. V was clipped by 2 bases and J by 6 bases, with 8 bases between them. Germline values: CDR1 MDHEN, CDR2 SYDVKM. The CDR3 is 12 amino acids. The CDR3 sequence: CASSLLPFEQYF. The CDR3 DNA reads TGTGCCAGCAGTTTACTCCCCTTCGAGCAGTACTTC.

The CDR3 region is CSASLGYEQYF. The CDR3 DNA follows: TGCAGTGCTAGTCTCGGCTACGAGCAGTACTTC. The V and J genes are TRBV20-1 and TRBJ2-7, with unresolved D. CDR3 length: 11 amino acids. Germline lookup yields CDR1 DFQATT and CDR2 SNEGSKA (reference sequence). Trimming cost V 3 bases and J 3 bases, with 6 bases left between them.

CDR3 amino acids: CASSESTGVTQYF. The CDR3 coding sequence is TGTGCCAGCAGTGAATCAACAGGGGTGACCCAGTACTTC. The chain recombines TRBV6-1 with TRBJ2-5; 7 bases are shared with TRBD1. The V and J ends lost 2 bases and 7 bases, in that order; junction bases with no gene match: 4. Germline V gene lookup returns CDR1 MNHNS and CDR2 SASEGT. The CDR3 is made up of 13 amino acids.

This clone was recorded a few times. The genes are TRBV7-9 and TRBJ1-5; 10 nucleotides line up with TRBD1. The germline V gene has CDR1 SEHNR and CDR2 FQNEAQ (reference sequence). The CDR3 runs to 15 residues. Trimming cost V 4 bases and J 6 bases; bases outside gene matches: 6. The CDR3 bases are TGTGCCAGCAGCTACGGGACAGGGGTGGGTCAGCCCCAGCATTTT. Translation gives CASSYGTGVGQPQHF. The full variable domain, its missing parts supplied by reference TRBV7-9 and TRBJ1-5, is DTGVSQNPRHKITKRGQNVTFRCDPISEHNRLYWYRQTLGQGPEFLTYFQNEAQLEKSRLLSDRFSAERPKGSFSTLEIQRTEQGDSAMYLCASSYGTGVGQPQHFGDGTRLSIL.

The chain recombines TRBV4-3 with TRBJ2-5; 8 bases fit TRBD1. The CDR3 has 15 amino acids. CDR1 is LGHNA, CDR2 YSLEER, per germline. Trimming removed 0 bases from V and 5 bases from J; junction bases left unmatched: 5. This CDR3 is CASSQEDRALETQYF. CDR3 coding DNA: TGCGCCAGCAGCCAAGAGGACAGGGCGTTGGAGACCCAGTACTTC.

The chain uses TRBV28 and TRBJ2-7; 11 bases fit TRBD1. V lost 7 bases, J lost 7 bases, and 12 bases stayed unmatched. The V gene's germline CDR1 is MDHEN and CDR2 SYDVKM. CDR3 length: 15 residues. The CDR3 DNA is TGTGCCAGCACCCTCTTCGGACAGGGGGCTGGTGAGCAGTACTTC. Translated: CASTLFGQGAGEQYF. Using reference TRBV28 and TRBJ2-7 for the parts outside the CDR3, the full variable domain is DVKVTQSSRYLVKRTGEKVFLECVQDMDHENMFWYRQDPGLGLRLIYFSYDVKMKEKGDIPEGYSVSREKKERFSLILESASTNQTSMYLCASTLFGQGAGEQYFGPGTRLTVT.